This T cell receptor beta chain was captured in a study of blood T cells in healthy people across ages. Germline V gene lookup returns CDR1 SGHAT and CDR2 FQNNGV. Trimming removed 0 bases at V and 11 bases at J, with 13 bases between. This CDR3 spans 13 amino acids. Findings and caveats of the study: More naive CD4+ cells and higher diversity marked long-lived donors relative to aged donors. PBMCs left unsorted prevented a conclusive naive versus antigen-experienced comparison. Per-million-T-cell TCR beta diversity fell roughly linearly with age.

Worth noting for this clonotype: The antigen remains undetermined.

It was with a sample-barcoded 5' primer and a J-beta primer mix that a second PCR of about 6 to 12 cycles was run. Each cDNA molecule was tagged by a template-switch adaptor that had 12 random nucleotides. MiXCR, applied by TCRdb to the 5' RACE reads, yields one record per CDR3 protein. This sample carries approximately 1,100,000 distinct CDR3 sequences, 35% to 55% of them seen once, and the ten largest clones take 18%. Sequenced sample: blood. This rearrangement joins TRBV11-2 to TRBJ1-1; D gene unclear. The sequence was collected from a woman aged 55-70 years in good health. CDR3 coding DNA: TGTGCCAGCAGCTTAGAAGCAAGGGCGGCCGCTTTCTTT. Translating it yields CASSLEARAAAFF.